These 25 T cell receptor beta chains originate from one sample sequenced in a study of beta chain features in type 1 diabetes. Sequenced material consisted of expressed TCRB transcripts (all of the isolated RNA was reverse transcribed). The repertoire was sequenced with immunoSEQ multiplex PCR; TCRdb's copy has only in-frame clones and lacks some. The sample has under 450,000 clones, more than 12% seen once; the top ten hold approximately 0.02%. Sequenced: naive CD4+ T cells from blood. The receptors here all came from a woman aged 18-29 years in good health.

The table lists this clone with a few counts. The chain combines TRBV5-6 with TRBJ1-2; the D gene is possibly TRBD1 (6 bases). Germline loops: CDR1 SGHDT, CDR2 YYEEEE. Trimming stripped 4 bases from V and 2 bases from J, with 12 bases between. CDR3 length: 14 amino acids. The CDR3: CASSPGHSNYGYTF. CDR3 coding DNA: TGTGCCAGCAGCCCGGGACACTCCAACTATGGCTACACCTTC.

The chain joins TRBV4-3 to TRBJ2-1, with 10 bases fitting TRBD2. The CDR3 is 15 residues long. V shed 0 bases and J 10 bases; nucleotides not matched to a gene: 6. The V gene's germline CDR1 is LGHNA and CDR2 YSLEER. The CDR3 DNA sequence: TGCGCCAGCAGCCAAGATCCTAGCGGGAGACGGGAGCAGTTCTTC. Its translation is CASSQDPSGRREQFF.

CDR3 loop: CASSRTGTANNEQFF. CDR3 in DNA: TGTGCCAGCAGTCGGACCGGGACAGCGAACAATGAGCAGTTCTTC. The rearrangement uses TRBV6-5 and TRBJ2-1; TRBD1 agrees at 7 bases. With 5 bases clipped from V and 5 bases from J, the junction kept 9 bases outside the gene matches. The CDR3 covers 15 residues. The germline V gene has CDR1 MNHEY and CDR2 SVGAGI.

This clone appeared a few times. This rearrangement joins TRBV9 to TRBJ2-3; the D gene is possibly TRBD2 (5 bases). Germline V gene data show CDR1 as SGDLS and CDR2 as YYNGEE. Trimming cost V 1 base and J 2 bases, with 8 bases left between them. The CDR3 spans 14 residues. The CDR3 here is CASSVTGTTDTQYF. The CDR3 bases are TGTGCCAGCAGCGTAACGGGAACCACAGATACGCAGTATTTT. The whole variable domain, remainder taken from reference TRBV9 and TRBJ2-3, is DSGVTQTPKHLITATGQRVTLRCSPRSGDLSVYWYQQSLDQGLQFLIQYYNGEERAKGNILERFSAQQFPDLHSELNLSSLELGDSALYFCASSVTGTTDTQYFGPGTRLTVL.

This sequence joins TRBV29-1 and TRBJ2-1; 7 nucleotides line up with TRBD2. Germline V gene data show CDR1 as SQVTM and CDR2 as ANQGSEA. The junction had 14 bases not matched to a gene; V was cut back by 3 bases and J by 0 bases. The CDR3 consists of 18 residues. The CDR3 loop is CSVEKGGSGVSSYNEQFF. The CDR3 nucleotides are TGCAGCGTTGAGAAGGGAGGAAGCGGGGTCAGCTCCTACAATGAGCAGTTCTTC.

The chain recombines TRBV2 with TRBJ1-3; unclear D gene. V lost 5 bases, J lost 0 bases, and 8 bases lay in between. The CDR3 loop spans 14 amino acids. The germline V gene encodes CDR1 SNHLY and CDR2 FYNNEI. CDR3 sequence: CASSTAPSGNTIYF. CDR3 in DNA: TGTGCCAGCAGTACAGCACCCTCTGGAAACACCATATATTTT.

The rearrangement links TRBV7-6 to TRBJ2-1; weak D call: TRBD2 (6 bases). V was clipped by 1 base and J by 3 bases, with 10 bases between them. Germline CDR1 SGHVS, CDR2 FNYEAQ. The CDR3 spans 15 residues. The CDR3 reads CASSLGSGNYNEQFF. DNA for the CDR3: TGTGCCAGCAGCTTAGGTAGCGGAAACTACAATGAGCAGTTCTTC.

In its sample, this clone was seen a few times. This sequence joins TRBV29-1 and TRBJ1-1; the D gene is possibly TRBD1 (5 bases). V lost 6 bases, J lost 4 bases, and 18 bases lay in between. The CDR3 has 14 residues. Germline V gives CDR1 SQVTM, CDR2 ANQGSEA. CDR3 bases: TGCAGCGTCCAGGAGGCGGGAAGGGGCACTGAAGCTTTCTTT. Translation gives CSVQEAGRGTEAFF.

This clone has just a few counts. The V and J genes are TRBV4-3 and TRBJ2-6, with 7 bases fitting TRBD1. CDR3 length: 16 amino acids. V shed 3 bases and J 2 bases; nucleotides not matched to a gene: 4. Per the germline V gene, CDR1 is LGHNA and CDR2 is YSLEER. The CDR3: CASSQFDRAGANVLTF. CDR3 nucleotide sequence: TGCGCCAGCAGCCAGTTTGACAGGGCTGGGGCCAACGTCCTGACTTTC.

The rearrangement uses TRBV5-1 and TRBJ2-1; 9 nucleotides match TRBD2. The CDR3 contains 15 residues. Germline CDR1 is SGHRS and CDR2 is YFSETQ. Trimming took 2 bases from V and 6 from J; bases not matched to a gene: 6. The CDR3 is CASSFIGTSLNEQFF. DNA for the CDR3: TGCGCCAGCAGCTTCATCGGGACTAGCCTCAATGAGCAGTTCTTC. Looking up the rest from reference TRBV5-1 and TRBJ2-1 gives the full variable domain: KAGVTQTPRYLIKTRGQQVTLSCSPISGHRSVSWYQQTPGQGLQFLFEYFSETQRNKGNFPGRFSGRQFSNSRSEMNVSTLELGDSALYLCASSFIGTSLNEQFFGPGTRLTVL.

The rearrangement links TRBV28 to TRBJ2-7, with D perhaps TRBD2 (6 bases). CDR1 is MDHEN, CDR2 SYDVKM, per germline. CDR3 length: 15 amino acids. The V end was cut by 5 bases, the J end by 2 bases, with 16 bases between. CDR3: CASSPWRGETYEQYF. The CDR3 bases are TGTGCCAGCAGTCCATGGAGGGGTGAAACCTACGAGCAGTACTTC.

The rearrangement uses TRBV5-4 and TRBJ2-7, with TRBD2 matching 12 bases. The junction had 4 bases not matched to a gene; V was cut back by 3 bases and J by 3 bases. Germline CDR1 reads SGHNT; CDR2 reads YYREEE (reference sequence). The length of the CDR3 is 15 residues. The CDR3 here is CASSSTTSGSYEQYF. The CDR3 nucleotides read TGTGCCAGCAGCTCAACGACTAGCGGGAGCTACGAGCAGTACTTC.

A single count supports this clone. This sequence joins TRBV2 and TRBJ2-1, with D tentatively TRBD2 (6 bases). Between the trimmed V and J ends, which lost 4 bases and 8 bases, there was a span of 18 bases. The CDR3 is 15 residues long. Germline V lookup: CDR1 SNHLY, CDR2 FYNNEI. CDR3 DNA: TGTGCCAGCAGTGCCGGGACCGGGAGTGGTTATGAGCAGTTCTTC. Protein: CASSAGTGSGYEQFF. The full variable domain, with the rest looked up from reference TRBV2 and TRBJ2-1, is EPEVTQTPSHQVTQMGQEVILRCVPISNHLYFYWYRQILGQKVEFLVSFYNNEISEKSEIFDDQFSVERPDGSNFTLKIRSTKLEDSAMYFCASSAGTGSGYEQFFGPGTRLTVL.

In its sample, this clone was seen a few times. Other DNA sequences in the sample encode the same CDR3. The chain couples TRBV29-1 to TRBJ2-2; D might be TRBD2 (6 bases). Germline lookup yields CDR1 SQVTM and CDR2 ANQGSEA. The ends were cut back, 1 base at V and 5 bases at J, with 11 bases in the middle. The CDR3 spans 14 residues. CDR3 in amino acids: CSVEARGRTGELFF. CDR3 coding DNA: TGCAGCGTTGAAGCTCGTGGGAGGACCGGGGAGCTGTTTTTT.

The chain recombines TRBV5-1 with TRBJ2-1; no definite D call. Germline assignment: CDR1 SGHRS and CDR2 YFSETQ. This CDR3 region has 14 residues. The germline V and J ends were trimmed by 1 base and 2 bases, with 7 bases remaining between them. The CDR3 bases are TGCGCCAGCAGCTTGCGCCGAGCCTACAATGAGCAGTTCTTC. This sequence encodes CASSLRRAYNEQFF.

A few counts support this clone. Here the CDR3 reads CASTPRGEGDEQFF. DNA of the CDR3: TGTGCCAGCACCCCGCGGGGGGAGGGTGATGAGCAGTTCTTC. The chain joins TRBV5-6 to TRBJ2-1; TRBD2 matches at 8 bases. There are 14 residues in the CDR3. Per germline, CDR1 SGHDT and CDR2 YYEEEE. Trimming took 6 bases from V and 8 from J; bases not matched to a gene: 10.

This clone was counted only a few times. The DNA of the CDR3 is TGTGCCGGACAGGGGTTGAACACTGAAGCTTTCTTT. This sequence encodes CAGQGLNTEAFF. The chain combines TRBV30 with TRBJ1-1, with 9 positions matching TRBD1. The junction had 1 base not matched to a gene; V was cut back by 8 bases and J by 0 bases. The germline CDR1 and CDR2 sequences are GTSNPN and SVGIG (reference sequence). This CDR3 is 12 amino acids long.

This clone has more than one count but fewer than ten. The chain is built from TRBV10-3 and TRBJ2-1, with TRBD2 identical over 9 bases. Germline lookup yields CDR1 ENHRY and CDR2 SYGVKD. The CDR3 runs to 13 residues. V lost 6 bases and J lost 7; bases outside the gene matches: 4. This CDR3 is CAIRSREGNEQFF. The CDR3 DNA follows: TGTGCCATCAGATCGCGGGAGGGGAATGAGCAGTTCTTC.

The rearrangement links TRBV7-9 to TRBJ2-7, with 9 positions matching TRBD2. This CDR3 region has 14 residues. Germline CDR1 reads SEHNR; CDR2 reads FQNEAQ (reference sequence). V lost 5 bases, J lost 8 bases, and 10 bases stayed unmatched. The CDR3 is CASSNNAAGGKQYF. Here the CDR3 DNA reads TGTGCCAGCAGCAATAACGCCGCGGGAGGGAAGCAGTACTTC.

This chain uses TRBV15 with TRBJ2-2, with a tentative D call TRBD1 (6 bases). The CDR3 loop spans 17 amino acids. V lost 0 bases to trimming and J lost 0 bases, with 11 bases between them. Germline lookup yields CDR1 LNHNV and CDR2 YYDKDF (reference sequence). The CDR3 reads CATSRDRGQPNTGELFF. The CDR3 coding sequence is TGTGCCACCAGCAGAGATCGAGGACAGCCGAACACCGGGGAGCTGTTTTTT. The variable domain in full, with the rest retrieved from reference TRBV15 and TRBJ2-2, is DAMVIQNPRYQVTQFGKPVTLSCSQTLNHNVMYWYQQKSSQAPKLLFHYYDKDFNNEADTPDNFQSRRPNTSFCFLDIRSPGLGDTAMYLCATSRDRGQPNTGELFFGEGSRLTVL.

V usage is TRBV18 and J usage is TRBJ1-5; no definite D call. With 2 bases removed from V and 5 bases from J, the gap between germline ends came to 10 bases. CDR1 KGHSH and CDR2 LQKENI come from the germline V gene. CDR3 length: 14 residues. The CDR3 is CASSPVTDDQPQHF. For the CDR3, the DNA is TGTGCCAGCTCACCAGTCACAGACGATCAGCCCCAGCATTTT.

V usage is TRBV27 and J usage is TRBJ1-4; 12 bases agree with TRBD1. J was trimmed by 10 bases and V by 6 bases; bases with no gene match: 3. CDR1 is MNHEY, CDR2 SMNVEV, per germline (reference sequence). The CDR3 is 13 residues long. Here the CDR3 reads CASRGQGAGKLFF. The CDR3 bases are TGTGCCAGCAGGGGACAGGGGGCGGGAAAACTGTTTTTT.

The chain uses TRBV4-1 and TRBJ2-1; D may be TRBD2 (5 bases). Germline CDR1 is MGHRA and CDR2 is YSYEKL. This CDR3 has 15 amino acids. V gave up 1 base and J gave up 8 bases, with 15 bases separating them. The CDR3, as DNA: TGCGCCAGCAGCCAAGGAGCGGTCCGTCCGGATGAGCAGTTCTTC. Encoded protein: CASSQGAVRPDEQFF.

There are a few counts of this clone. Here the CDR3 reads CASRMESSHNTEAFF. DNA of the CDR3: TGTGCCAGCAGAATGGAGAGTTCCCATAACACTGAAGCTTTCTTT. This chain links TRBV2 with TRBJ1-1, with D hard to call. Germline CDR1 and CDR2: SNHLY and FYNNEI. V was cut by 6 bases and J by 2 bases, with 16 bases left in between. The CDR3 sequence is 15 residues long.

The gene calls are TRBV19 and TRBJ1-2, with 7 bases lining up with TRBD1. CDR3 length equals 14 residues. J was trimmed by 2 bases and V by 5 bases; bases with no gene match: 5. Germline CDR1 reads LNHDA; CDR2 reads SQIVND (reference sequence). The CDR3, as DNA: TGTGCCAGTAGTGGGCAACAGGGGAACTATGGCTACACCTTC. It encodes CASSGQQGNYGYTF.